Below are 2 T cell receptor beta chains sequenced from a single sample in a study of CD8+CD57+ T cells in acquired aplastic anemia. Patients selected for sequencing had displayed CD8+CD57+ cell expansion by flow cytometry. TCR beta VDJ combinations and CDR3 sequences were profiled from genomic DNA. TCRdb re-called the reads through MiXCR, storing one row per CDR3 protein. The table lists 260,000 or so distinct CDR3 sequences, 82% of them singletons, with 35% to 50% in the top ten. Sequenced input: sorted CD4+, CD8+, or CD8+CD57+ T cells (not recorded which) from PBMCs. These receptors were obtained from a human donor with aplastic anemia.

Notes on this clonotype: One junction end disagrees with the germline gene, perhaps due to a read error. The V call is TRBV7-3, the J call TRBJ2-3, with a weak D call TRBD2 (6 bases). The CDR3 consists of 14 residues. The germline V gene has CDR1 SGHTA and CDR2 FQGTGA. The CDR3: CASSFGGGPVPQYF. The CDR3, as DNA: TGTGCCAGCAGCTTCGGGGGAGGTCCCGTTCCGCAGTACTTT. Full variable domain (rest looked up from reference TRBV7-3 and TRBJ2-3): GAGVSQTPSNKVTEKGKYVELRCDPISGHTALYWYRQSLGQGPEFLIYFQGTGAADDSGLPNDRFFAVRPEGSVSTLKIQRTERGDSAVYLCASSFGGGPVPQYFGPGTRLTVL.

This chain joins TRBV20-1 and TRBJ1-1; TRBD1 matches at 8 bases. V lost 6 bases to trimming and J lost 6 bases; unmatched junction nucleotides: 9. Germline lookup yields CDR1 DFQATT and CDR2 SNEGSKA (reference sequence). The CDR3 contains 13 residues. CDR3 bases: TGCAGTGCCAGGACAGGGACCGTCGCTGAAGCTTTCTTT. This gives the protein CSARTGTVAEAFF.